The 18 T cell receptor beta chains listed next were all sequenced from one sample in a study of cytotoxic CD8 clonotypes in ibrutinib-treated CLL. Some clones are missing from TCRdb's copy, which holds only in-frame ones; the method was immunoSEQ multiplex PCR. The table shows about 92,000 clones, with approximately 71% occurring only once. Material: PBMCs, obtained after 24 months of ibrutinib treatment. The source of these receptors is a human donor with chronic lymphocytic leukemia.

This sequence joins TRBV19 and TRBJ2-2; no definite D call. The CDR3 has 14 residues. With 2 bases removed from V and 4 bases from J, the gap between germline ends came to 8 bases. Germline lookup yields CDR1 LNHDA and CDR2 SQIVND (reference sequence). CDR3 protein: CASSITVTTGELFF. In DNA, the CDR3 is TGTGCCAGTAGTATAACAGTGACCACCGGGGAGCTGTTTTTT.

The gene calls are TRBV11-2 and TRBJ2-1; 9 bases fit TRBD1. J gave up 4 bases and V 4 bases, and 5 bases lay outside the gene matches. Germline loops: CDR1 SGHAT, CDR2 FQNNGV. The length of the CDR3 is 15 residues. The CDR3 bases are TGTGCCAGCAGCTCCACAGGGGGCTCTTACAATGAGCAGTTCTTC. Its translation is CASSSTGGSYNEQFF.

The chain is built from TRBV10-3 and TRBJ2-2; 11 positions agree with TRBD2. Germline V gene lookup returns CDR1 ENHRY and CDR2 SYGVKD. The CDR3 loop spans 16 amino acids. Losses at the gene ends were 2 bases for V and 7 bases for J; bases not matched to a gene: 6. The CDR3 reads CAISETLAGESGELFF. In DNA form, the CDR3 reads TGTGCCATCAGTGAGACACTAGCGGGAGAAAGCGGGGAGCTGTTTTTT.

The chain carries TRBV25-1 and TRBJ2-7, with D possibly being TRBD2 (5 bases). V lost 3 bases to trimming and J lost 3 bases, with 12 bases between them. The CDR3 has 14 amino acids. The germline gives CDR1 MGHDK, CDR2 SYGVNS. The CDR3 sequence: CASSDPGEFYEQYF. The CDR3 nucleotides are TGTGCCAGCAGTGACCCCGGGGAATTCTACGAGCAGTACTTC.

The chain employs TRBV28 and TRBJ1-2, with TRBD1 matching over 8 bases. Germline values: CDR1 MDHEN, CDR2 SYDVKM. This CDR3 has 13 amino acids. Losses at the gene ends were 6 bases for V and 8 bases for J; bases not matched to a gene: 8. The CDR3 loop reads CASRSGGAWGYTF. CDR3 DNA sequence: TGTGCCAGCAGGTCAGGGGGCGCGTGGGGCTACACCTTC.

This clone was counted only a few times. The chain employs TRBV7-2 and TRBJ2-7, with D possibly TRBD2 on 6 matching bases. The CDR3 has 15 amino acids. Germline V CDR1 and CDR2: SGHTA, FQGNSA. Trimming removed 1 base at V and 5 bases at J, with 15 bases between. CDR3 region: CASSLEWQGGDEQYF. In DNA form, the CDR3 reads TGTGCCAGCAGCTTAGAGTGGCAGGGCGGGGACGAGCAGTACTTC.

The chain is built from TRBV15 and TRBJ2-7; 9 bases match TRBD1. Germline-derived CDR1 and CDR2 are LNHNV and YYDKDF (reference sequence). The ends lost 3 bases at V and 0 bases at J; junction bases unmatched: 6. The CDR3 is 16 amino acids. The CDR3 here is CATSRVGQGSSYEQYF. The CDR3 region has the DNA TGTGCCACCAGCAGGGTGGGACAGGGAAGCTCCTACGAGCAGTACTTC.

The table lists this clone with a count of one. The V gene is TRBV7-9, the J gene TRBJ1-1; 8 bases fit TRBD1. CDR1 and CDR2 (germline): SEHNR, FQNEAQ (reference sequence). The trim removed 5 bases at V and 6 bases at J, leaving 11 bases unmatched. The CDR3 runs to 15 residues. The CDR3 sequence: CASSLRQDRAAEAFF. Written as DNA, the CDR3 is TGTGCCAGCAGCCTACGTCAGGACAGGGCGGCTGAAGCTTTCTTT.

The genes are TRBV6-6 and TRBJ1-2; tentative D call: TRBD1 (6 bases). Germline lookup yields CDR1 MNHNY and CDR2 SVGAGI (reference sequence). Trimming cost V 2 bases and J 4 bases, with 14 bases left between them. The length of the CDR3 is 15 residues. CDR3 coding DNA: TGTGCCAGCAGTTACGGGGCAGGGGATGTCTATGGCTACACCTTC. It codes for CASSYGAGDVYGYTF.

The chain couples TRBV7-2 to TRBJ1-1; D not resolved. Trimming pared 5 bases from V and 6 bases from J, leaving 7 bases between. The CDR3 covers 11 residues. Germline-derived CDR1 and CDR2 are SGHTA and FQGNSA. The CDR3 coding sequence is TGTGCCAGCAGCCAAGCGGCTGAAGCTTTCTTT. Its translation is CASSQAAEAFF.

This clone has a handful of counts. This chain's CDR3 is CASSYFGSYNEQFF. CDR3 nucleotide sequence: TGTGCCAGCAGCTATTTCGGATCCTACAATGAGCAGTTCTTC. This chain connects TRBV11-2 to TRBJ2-1, with unresolved D. The germline CDR1 and CDR2 sequences are SGHAT and FQNNGV. The CDR3 is made up of 14 amino acids. Trimming took 4 bases from V and 1 from J, leaving 8 bases between them.

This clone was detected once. CDR3 sequence (DNA): TGTGCCAGCTCACCGGGGACTAGCGGGGGAATCACCTACAATGAGCAGTTCTTC. It translates to CASSPGTSGGITYNEQFF. The V call is TRBV18, the J call TRBJ2-1; 14 bases map to TRBD2. V gave up 3 bases and J gave up 2 bases; unmatched junction bases: 6. The CDR3 runs to 18 residues. The V gene's germline CDR1 is KGHSH and CDR2 LQKENI.

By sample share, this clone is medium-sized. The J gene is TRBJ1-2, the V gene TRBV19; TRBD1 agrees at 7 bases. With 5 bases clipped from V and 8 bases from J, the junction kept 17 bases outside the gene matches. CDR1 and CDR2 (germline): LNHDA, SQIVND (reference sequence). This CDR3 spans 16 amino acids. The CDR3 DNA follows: TGTGCCAGTAGTGCCGGATGGGGACAGCAAGGTCGGGGCTACACCTTC. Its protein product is CASSAGWGQQGRGYTF. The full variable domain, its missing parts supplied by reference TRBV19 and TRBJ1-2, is DGGITQSPKYLFRKEGQNVTLSCEQNLNHDAMYWYRQDPGQGLRLIYYSQIVNDFQKGDIAEGYSVSREKKESFPLTVTSAQKNPTAFYLCASSAGWGQQGRGYTFGSGTRLTVV.

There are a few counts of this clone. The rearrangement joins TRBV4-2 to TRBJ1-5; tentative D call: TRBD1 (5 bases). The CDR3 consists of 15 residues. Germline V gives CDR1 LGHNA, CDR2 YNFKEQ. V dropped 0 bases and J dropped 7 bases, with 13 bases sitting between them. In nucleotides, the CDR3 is TGTGCCAGCAGCCAAGATGAAGGGTCAGGGCAGCCCCAGCATTTT. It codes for CASSQDEGSGQPQHF.

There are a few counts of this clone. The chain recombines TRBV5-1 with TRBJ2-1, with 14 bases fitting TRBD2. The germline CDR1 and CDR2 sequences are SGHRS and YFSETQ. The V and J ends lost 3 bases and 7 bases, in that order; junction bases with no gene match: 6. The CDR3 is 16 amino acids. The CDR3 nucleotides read TGCGCCAGCAGCTACGGACTAGCGGGAGGACGGAATGAGCAGTTCTTC. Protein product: CASSYGLAGGRNEQFF.

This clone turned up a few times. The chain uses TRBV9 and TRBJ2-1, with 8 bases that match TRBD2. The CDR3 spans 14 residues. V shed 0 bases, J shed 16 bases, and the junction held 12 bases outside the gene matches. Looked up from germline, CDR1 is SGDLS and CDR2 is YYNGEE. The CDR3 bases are TGTGCCAGCAGCGTAGAGACTAGCGCGGGGGGACGATTCTTC. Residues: CASSVETSAGGRFF.

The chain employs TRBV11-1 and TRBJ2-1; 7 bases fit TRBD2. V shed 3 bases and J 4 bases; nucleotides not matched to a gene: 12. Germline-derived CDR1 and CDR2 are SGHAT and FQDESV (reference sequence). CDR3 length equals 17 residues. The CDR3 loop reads CASSLRTGLPPYNEQFF. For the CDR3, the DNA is TGTGCCAGCAGCTTGAGAACGGGACTACCCCCTTACAATGAGCAGTTCTTC.

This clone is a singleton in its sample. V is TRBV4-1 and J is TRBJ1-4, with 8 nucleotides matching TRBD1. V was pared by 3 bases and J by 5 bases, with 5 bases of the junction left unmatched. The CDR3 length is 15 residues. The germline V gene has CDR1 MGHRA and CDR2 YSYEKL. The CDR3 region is CASSQGGQVNEKLFF. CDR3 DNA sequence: TGCGCCAGCAGCCAGGGGGGACAGGTGAATGAAAAACTGTTTTTT.